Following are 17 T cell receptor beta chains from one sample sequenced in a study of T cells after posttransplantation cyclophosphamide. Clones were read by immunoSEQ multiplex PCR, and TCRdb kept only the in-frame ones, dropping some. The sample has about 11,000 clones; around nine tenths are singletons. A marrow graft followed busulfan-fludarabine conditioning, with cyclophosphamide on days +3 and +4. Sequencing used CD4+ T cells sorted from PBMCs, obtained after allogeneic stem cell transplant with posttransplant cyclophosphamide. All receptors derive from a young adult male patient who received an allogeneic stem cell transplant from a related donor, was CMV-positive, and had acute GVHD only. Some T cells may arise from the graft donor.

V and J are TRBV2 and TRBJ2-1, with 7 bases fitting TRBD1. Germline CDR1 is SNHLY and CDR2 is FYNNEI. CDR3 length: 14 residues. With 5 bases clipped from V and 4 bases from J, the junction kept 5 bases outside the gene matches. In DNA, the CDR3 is TGTGCCAGCAGTCCGGGACAGCTTTACAATGAGCAGTTCTTC. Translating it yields CASSPGQLYNEQFF.

The CDR3 here is CAISEGQGNEKLFF. The CDR3 DNA is TGTGCCATCAGTGAGGGACAGGGTAATGAAAAACTGTTTTTT. The V call is TRBV10-3, the J call TRBJ1-4, with TRBD1 matching over 8 bases. Germline values: CDR1 ENHRY, CDR2 SYGVKD. The CDR3 is 14 amino acids. Trimming removed 2 bases from V and 4 bases from J; junction bases left unmatched: 0.

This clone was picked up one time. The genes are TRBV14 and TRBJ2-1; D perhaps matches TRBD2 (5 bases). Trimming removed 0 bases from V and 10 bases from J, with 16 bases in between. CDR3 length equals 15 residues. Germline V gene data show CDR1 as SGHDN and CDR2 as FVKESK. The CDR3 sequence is CASSQDWERLGEQFF. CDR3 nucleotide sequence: TGTGCCAGCAGCCAAGATTGGGAGCGCTTAGGGGAGCAGTTCTTC.

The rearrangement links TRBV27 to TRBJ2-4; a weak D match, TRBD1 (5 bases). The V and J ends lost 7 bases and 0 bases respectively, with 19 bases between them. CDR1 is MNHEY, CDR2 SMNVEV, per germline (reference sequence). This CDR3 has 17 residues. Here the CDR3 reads CASNGRVDHLAKNIQYF. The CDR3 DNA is TGTGCCAGCAACGGCAGGGTGGATCATCTAGCCAAAAACATTCAGTACTTC.

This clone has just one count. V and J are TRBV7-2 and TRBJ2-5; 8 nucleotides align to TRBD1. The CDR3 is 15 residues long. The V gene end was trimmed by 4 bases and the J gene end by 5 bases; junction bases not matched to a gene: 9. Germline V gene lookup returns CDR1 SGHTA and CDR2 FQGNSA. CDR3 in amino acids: CASSSTRTGWETQYF. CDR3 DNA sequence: TGTGCCAGCAGCTCGACCCGGACAGGGTGGGAGACCCAGTACTTC.

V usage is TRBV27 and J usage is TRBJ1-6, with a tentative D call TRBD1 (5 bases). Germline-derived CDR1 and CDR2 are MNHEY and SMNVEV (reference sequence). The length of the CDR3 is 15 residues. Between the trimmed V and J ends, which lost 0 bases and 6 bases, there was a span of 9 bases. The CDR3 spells CASSLSVGVNSPLHF. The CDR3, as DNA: TGTGCCAGCAGTTTATCTGTAGGGGTTAATTCACCCCTCCACTTT.

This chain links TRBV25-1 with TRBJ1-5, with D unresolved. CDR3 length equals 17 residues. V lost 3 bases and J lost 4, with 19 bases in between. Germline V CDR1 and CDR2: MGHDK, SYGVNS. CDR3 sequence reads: CASSENGPKERNQPQHF. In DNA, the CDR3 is TGTGCCAGCAGTGAGAATGGGCCTAAGGAAAGGAATCAGCCCCAGCATTTT.

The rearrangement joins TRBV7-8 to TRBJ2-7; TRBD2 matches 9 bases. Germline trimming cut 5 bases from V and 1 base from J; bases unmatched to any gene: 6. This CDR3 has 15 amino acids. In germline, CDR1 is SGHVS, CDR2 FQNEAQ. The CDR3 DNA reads TGTGCCAGCAGCACCCAAGCGGGGGGTTCCTACGAGCAGTACTTC. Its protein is CASSTQAGGSYEQYF.

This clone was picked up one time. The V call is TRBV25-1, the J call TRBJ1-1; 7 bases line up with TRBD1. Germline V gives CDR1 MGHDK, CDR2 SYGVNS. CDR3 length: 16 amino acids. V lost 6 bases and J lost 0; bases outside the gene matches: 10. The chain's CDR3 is CASRGRGSSVNTEAFF. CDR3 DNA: TGTGCCAGCAGGGGCAGGGGGAGCTCCGTGAACACTGAAGCTTTCTTT.

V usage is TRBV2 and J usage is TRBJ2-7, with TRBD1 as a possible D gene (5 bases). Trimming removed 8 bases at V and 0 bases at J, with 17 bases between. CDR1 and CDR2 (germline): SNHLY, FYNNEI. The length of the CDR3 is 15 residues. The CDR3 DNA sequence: TGTGCCAGCCTCCGGCAGGGATCGTTCTCCTACGAGCAGTACTTC. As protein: CASLRQGSFSYEQYF.

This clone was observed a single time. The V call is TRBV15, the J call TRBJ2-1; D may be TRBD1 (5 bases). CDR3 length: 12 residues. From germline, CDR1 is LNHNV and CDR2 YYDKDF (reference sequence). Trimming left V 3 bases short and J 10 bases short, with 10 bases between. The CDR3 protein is CATSSQGWEQFF. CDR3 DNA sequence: TGTGCCACCAGCAGTCAGGGATGGGAGCAGTTCTTC.

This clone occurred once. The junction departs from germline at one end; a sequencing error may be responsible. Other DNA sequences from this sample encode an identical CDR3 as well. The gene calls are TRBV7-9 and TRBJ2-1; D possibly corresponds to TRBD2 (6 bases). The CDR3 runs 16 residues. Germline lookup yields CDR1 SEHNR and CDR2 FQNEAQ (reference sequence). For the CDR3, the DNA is TGTGCCAGTAGCTTAGTAGGAGGGGCCGTGAGTAATGAGCAGTTCTTC. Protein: CASSLVGGAVSNEQFF.

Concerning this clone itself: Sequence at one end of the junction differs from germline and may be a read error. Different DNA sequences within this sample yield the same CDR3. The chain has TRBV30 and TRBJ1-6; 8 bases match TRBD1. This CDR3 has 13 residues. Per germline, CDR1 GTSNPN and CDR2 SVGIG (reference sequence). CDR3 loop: CAWTDRENSPLHF. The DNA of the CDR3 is TGTGCCTGGACGGACAGGGAAAATTCCCCCCTCCACTTT.

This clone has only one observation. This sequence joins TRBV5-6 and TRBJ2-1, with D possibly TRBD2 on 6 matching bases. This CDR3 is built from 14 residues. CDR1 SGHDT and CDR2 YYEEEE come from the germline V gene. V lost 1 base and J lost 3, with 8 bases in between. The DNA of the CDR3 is TGTGCCAGCAGCTTGTGGGGACTCTACAATGAGCAGTTCTTC. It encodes CASSLWGLYNEQFF.

CDR3 nucleotides: TGTGCCACCAGCAGAGATTCTGTTGGGGGGGCCGGCTACGAGCAGTACTTC. This encodes CATSRDSVGGAGYEQYF. This chain joins TRBV15 and TRBJ2-7; a possible D gene is TRBD2 (7 bases). Looked up from germline, CDR1 is LNHNV and CDR2 is YYDKDF (reference sequence). Trimming took off 0 bases at V and 3 bases at J, with 18 bases between the two ends. This CDR3 is 17 amino acids long.

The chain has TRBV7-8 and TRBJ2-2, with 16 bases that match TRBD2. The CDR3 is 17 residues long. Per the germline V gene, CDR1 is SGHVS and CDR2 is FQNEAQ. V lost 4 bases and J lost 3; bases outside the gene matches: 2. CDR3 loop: CASSWGLAGGHTGELFF. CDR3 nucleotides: TGTGCCAGCAGCTGGGGACTAGCGGGGGGGCACACCGGGGAGCTGTTTTTT.

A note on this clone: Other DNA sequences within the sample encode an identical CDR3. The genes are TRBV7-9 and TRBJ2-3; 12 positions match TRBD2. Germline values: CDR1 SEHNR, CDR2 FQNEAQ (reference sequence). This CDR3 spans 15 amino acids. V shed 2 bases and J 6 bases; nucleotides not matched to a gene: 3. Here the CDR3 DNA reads TGTGCCAGCAGCTTACTAGCGGGGGGGTTGGATACGCAGTATTTT. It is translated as CASSLLAGGLDTQYF. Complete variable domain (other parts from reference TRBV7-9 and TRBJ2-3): DTGVSQNPRHKITKRGQNVTFRCDPISEHNRLYWYRQTLGQGPEFLTYFQNEAQLEKSRLLSDRFSAERPKGSFSTLEIQRTEQGDSAMYLCASSLLAGGLDTQYFGPGTRLTVL.